Sequencing of this TCR beta chain was carried out in a study of blood T cell repertoires in COVID-19. Study overall: PBMCs, B-cell-depleted T cells, or T cells were the source of the cDNA or gDNA that made up the material.

CDR3 length equals 13 residues. The germline V and J ends were trimmed by 4 bases and 0 bases, with 6 bases remaining between them. Germline V gene lookup returns CDR1 LNHDA and CDR2 SQIVND (reference sequence). The protocol was immunoSEQ multiplex PCR, while the TCRdb copy is restricted to in-frame clones and leaves out a portion. The data contain about 170,000 clones, roughly 80% of them singletons. V and J are TRBV19 and TRBJ2-5; D is perhaps TRBD1 (5 bases). This clonotype was sampled from a man between 65 and 79 years old with acute or convalescent COVID-19. The sequenced sample consisted of peripheral blood. CDR3 coding DNA: TGTGCCAGTAGTAGGGGCTACCAAGAGACCCAGTACTTC. Its protein is CASSRGYQETQYF.